The table lists the clone carrying this T cell receptor (beta chain) with a few counts. The target antigen is unknown. This record comes from a study of T-cell reconstitution after alpha-beta-depleted transplantation in children. General study findings and limits: Diversity of TCRbeta at day 60 was high in some patients, arising from surviving recipient T cells and thymic progenitors. Once a year had passed after transplant, T-cell counts and diversity came mostly from newly produced T cells. Expanded clones from the graft, numbering several hundred, reportedly supplied alpha-beta T cells about two months after transplant.

CDR1 is MDHEN and CDR2 is SYDVKM in the germline V gene. The ends were cut back, 5 bases at V and 10 bases at J, with 14 bases in the middle. The CDR3 covers 12 residues. A TCRbeta library incorporating unique molecular identifiers was prepared. From the PCR reads, TCRdb called clonotypes with MiXCR, one entry per CDR3 protein. The table includes 280,000 or so distinct CDR3 sequences, around 10% detected once. The sequenced sample was peripheral blood, obtained 180 days after TCRalphabeta/CD19-depleted stem cell transplant. This sequence was found in a male patient between 2 and 9 years old who had a stem cell transplant for chronic granulomatous disease, so the T cells may come from the graft donor. This chain links TRBV28 with TRBJ1-1; TRBD1 is a possible D gene (6 bases). The CDR3 here is CASSPAGGGAFF. Written as DNA, the CDR3 is TGTGCCAGCAGTCCCGCCGGAGGGGGAGCTTTCTTT.